Listed below are T cell receptor beta chains from one sample, sequenced in a study of CD8+ T cells in alopecia areata. The data were produced by immunoSEQ multiplex PCR, yet TCRdb's version contains in-frame clones alone and is incomplete. Of about 270,000 clones listed, approximately 60% are singletons. Material: CD4+ T cells sorted from blood, obtained between weeks 51 and 54, from a patient treated with tofacitinib. These receptors all come from a human donor with alopecia areata. CDR3s include the opening cysteine and the closing phenylalanine or tryptophan. D genes are given only for firm matches. Clone size is not always given. Where it is, it says once, few, many or a class for expanded clones.

.,TRBV9,TRBD2,TRBJ2-3,CASSVELAGRTDTQYF,TGTGCCAGCAGCGTAGAACTAGCGGGGCGCACAGATACGCAGTATTTT
.,TRBV11-1,.,TRBJ2-3,CASSLGLGGTQYF,TGTGCCAGCAGCTTAGGATTAGGGGGTACGCAGTATTTT
few,TRBV29-1,.,TRBJ2-7,CSVVDARSYEQYF,TGCAGCGTTGTGGACGCGCGCTCCTACGAGCAGTACTTC
few,TRBV6-6,.,TRBJ1-6,CAMKGESYNSPLHF,TGTGCCATGAAGGGAGAGAGCTATAATTCACCCCTCCACTTT
few,TRBV7-2,TRBD1,TRBJ1-6,CASSVRQGTSPLHF,TGTGCCAGCAGCGTCCGACAGGGGACTTCACCCCTCCACTTT
.,TRBV9,.,TRBJ2-2,CASSLVITGELFF,TGTGCCAGCAGCCTTGTAATAACCGGGGAGCTGTTTTTT
.,TRBV15,.,TRBJ2-5,CATSRDRLRSAGDQETQYF,TGTGCCACCAGCAGAGATCGACTTCGAAGCGCAGGGGACCAAGAGACCCAGTACTTC
few,TRBV7-9,.,TRBJ2-1,CASSLGLVLSYNEQFF,TGTGCCAGCAGCTTAGGCCTAGTGCTATCCTACAATGAGCAGTTCTTC
once,TRBV30,TRBD1,TRBJ2-7,CAWSVKGAQVTYEQYF,TGTGCCTGGAGTGTAAAGGGGGCGCAGGTCACCTACGAGCAGTACTTC
.,TRBV5-1,.,TRBJ2-2,CASSLGDYNTGELFF,TGCGCCAGCAGCTTGGGCGACTATAACACCGGGGAGCTGTTTTTT
few,TRBV5-4,.,TRBJ1-1,CASSATQELVYEAFF,TGTGCCAGCAGCGCGACACAGGAACTAGTATATGAAGCTTTCTTT
.,TRBV14,.,TRBJ1-1,CASSPRLNTEAFF,TGTGCCAGCAGCCCGCGGCTTAACACTGAAGCTTTCTTT
few,TRBV18,TRBD1,TRBJ2-7,CASSLDRGGEQYF,TGTGCCAGCTCACTCGACAGGGGCGGCGAGCAGTACTTC
few,TRBV19,TRBD2,TRBJ2-3,CASTGGDTQYF,TGTGCCAGTACGGGAGGGGATACGCAGTATTTT
.,TRBV25-1,.,TRBJ2-2,CASSDYTGELFF,TGTGCCAGCAGTGATTATACCGGGGAGCTGTTTTTT
.,TRBV18,.,TRBJ2-5,CASSPPAPRETQYF,TGTGCCAGCTCACCACCGGCGCCTAGGGAGACCCAGTACTTC
.,TRBV7-7,.,TRBJ2-5,CASSLSPGEETQYF,TGTGCTAGCAGCTTATCTCCGGGGGAGGAGACCCAGTACTTC
few,TRBV7-9,TRBD1,TRBJ2-1,CASSSAQQGEIYNEQFF,TGTGCCAGCAGCTCGGCCCAACAGGGGGAAATCTACAATGAGCAGTTCTTC
.,TRBV19,.,TRBJ1-2,CASTIGDGYTF,TGTGCCAGTACTATCGGGGATGGCTACACCTTC
few,TRBV9,.,TRBJ2-5,CASSVGGQGETQYF,TGTGCCAGCAGCGTAGGAGGGCAGGGCGAGACCCAGTACTTC
.,TRBV6-5,.,TRBJ1-5,CASSQDSYQPQHF,TGTGCCAGCAGCCAGGACAGCTATCAGCCCCAGCATTTT
few,TRBV7-9,TRBD2,TRBJ2-3,CASGGRGVDTQYF,TGTGCCAGCGGTGGCCGGGGGGTAGATACGCAGTATTTT
many,TRBV11-2,.,TRBJ2-1,CASSGLGTSSYNEQFF,TGTGCCAGCAGCGGTCTCGGGACGTCTTCCTACAATGAGCAGTTCTTC
.,TRBV27,.,TRBJ2-5,CASSRLARGETQYF,TGTGCCAGCAGCCGCCTCGCTAGAGGAGAGACCCAGTACTTC
.,TRBV30,.,TRBJ1-5,CAWSGALGQPQHF,TGTGCCTGGAGTGGGGCCCTAGGTCAGCCCCAGCATTTT
.,TRBV5-4,TRBD2,TRBJ2-5,CASSPVIAGFRETQYF,TGTGCCAGCAGCCCGGTCATAGCGGGCTTTAGGGAGACCCAGTACTTC
.,TRBV7-2,.,TRBJ2-7,CASSSDGAHAEQYF,TGTGCCAGCAGCTCCGACGGGGCTCACGCCGAGCAGTACTTC
.,TRBV4-3,TRBD1,TRBJ1-2,CASSQAGDSTYGYTF,TGCGCCAGCAGCCAAGCCGGGGACAGCACCTATGGCTACACCTTC
.,TRBV19,.,TRBJ1-2,CASSIPRVNYGYTF,TGTGCCAGTAGTATACCCAGGGTCAACTATGGCTACACCTTC
few,TRBV29-1,.,TRBJ2-1,CSARRGTYNEQFF,TGCAGCGCCCGGAGAGGGACGTACAATGAGCAGTTCTTC
.,TRBV5-6,.,TRBJ2-3,CASSLSSQRSTDTQYF,TGTGCCAGCAGCTTGTCTTCCCAGCGAAGCACAGATACGCAGTATTTT
few,TRBV29-1,TRBD1,TRBJ2-7,CSVGTGGYEQYF,TGCAGCGTTGGGACAGGGGGCTACGAGCAGTACTTC
.,TRBV30,.,TRBJ2-7,CAWSYPERARHEQYF,TGTGCCTGGAGTTACCCCGAGAGGGCACGCCACGAGCAGTACTTC
.,TRBV13,.,TRBJ1-1,CASYRKGLNTEAFF,TGTGCCAGCTACAGGAAAGGGTTGAACACTGAAGCTTTCTTT
few,TRBV29-1,.,TRBJ1-5,CSVEVGAGSNQPQHF,TGCAGCGTTGAAGTTGGGGCAGGTAGCAATCAGCCCCAGCATTTT
few,TRBV10-3,.,TRBJ1-1,CAISAEGNTEAFF,TGTGCCATCAGTGCGGAGGGGAACACTGAAGCTTTCTTT
once,TRBV7-9,.,TRBJ2-1,CASSSLRGSPNEQFF,TGTGCCAGCAGCTCCCTCAGGGGATCCCCCAATGAGCAGTTCTTC
.,TRBV11-2,.,TRBJ2-7,CASSLGSHEQYF,TGTGCCAGCAGCTTAGGCAGCCACGAGCAGTACTTC
.,TRBV15,.,TRBJ1-5,CATSRDQGGSNQPQHF,TGTGCCACCAGCAGAGACCAGGGAGGCAGCAATCAGCCCCAGCATTTT
.,TRBV6-6,.,TRBJ1-2,CASSSRGRRYGYTF,TGTGCCAGCAGTTCCAGGGGACGGAGATATGGCTACACCTTC
.,TRBV7-2,.,TRBJ2-7,CASSYPAGTPSSYEQYF,TGTGCCAGCAGCTACCCCGCCGGGACGCCCAGCTCCTACGAGCAGTACTTC
.,TRBV4-1,TRBD1,TRBJ2-7,CASSQERTGVSYEQYF,TGCGCCAGCAGCCAAGAGCGGACAGGGGTTTCCTACGAGCAGTACTTC
.,TRBV6-5,.,TRBJ1-1,CASSYRLNTEAFF,TGTGCCAGCAGTTACAGGTTAAACACTGAAGCTTTCTTT
.,TRBV14,TRBD1,TRBJ1-2,CASSQDGQGRHTF,TGTGCCAGCAGCCAAGACGGACAGGGGAGGCACACCTTC
.,TRBV5-1,.,TRBJ2-4,CASSIGTGPIQYF,TGCGCCAGCAGCATAGGGACTGGACCCATTCAGTACTTC